The 5 T cell receptor beta chains below come from one sample, sequenced in a study of beta chain features in type 1 diabetes. These receptors' targets are unknown. Expressed TCRB transcripts were sequenced after all isolated RNA was converted to cDNA. Assay: immunoSEQ multiplex PCR; the TCRdb copy retains only in-frame clones and omits some. The profile shows 600,000 or so clones, around 12% of them singletons. Study conclusions and caveats: Shorter TCRB CDR3s, moderately but significantly so, were found in Type 1 diabetes patients in all four CD4+ subsets.

Sample: naive CD4+ T cells from blood. Receptor source: a man aged 30 to 39 with type 1 diabetes.

This clone was found a few times. CDR3 residues: CATVRGYKETQYF. In nucleotides, the CDR3 is TGTGCCACCGTCCGCGGTTACAAAGAGACCCAGTACTTC. The chain links TRBV6-5 to TRBJ2-5; D remains unclear. Germline CDR1 reads MNHEY; CDR2 reads SVGAGI. Trimming removed 10 bases at V and 3 bases at J, with 15 bases between. This CDR3 has 13 residues.

This clone appeared a single time. The rearrangement uses TRBV7-6 and TRBJ2-3; D remains unclear. There are 12 residues in the CDR3. In germline, CDR1 is SGHVS, CDR2 FNYEAQ. V was pared by 4 bases and J by 3 bases, with 5 bases between. Here the CDR3 DNA reads TGTGCCAGCAGCTCTGGTACAGATACGCAGTATTTT. Residues: CASSSGTDTQYF.

The genes are TRBV5-6 and TRBJ2-1; possible D gene TRBD2, 5 bases. The CDR3 is 15 residues long. The V gene lost 6 bases and the J gene lost 0 bases, with 13 bases spanning the gap. Germline assignment: CDR1 SGHDT and CDR2 YYEEEE. Here the CDR3 reads CASTRGLSSYNEQFF. CDR3 DNA sequence: TGTGCCAGCACCCGGGGTTTAAGCTCCTACAATGAGCAGTTCTTC.

This chain's CDR3 is CASSHSLAGNDYNEQFF. The CDR3 nucleotides are TGCGCCAGCAGCCATTCACTAGCGGGGAACGACTACAATGAGCAGTTCTTC. V is TRBV4-1 and J is TRBJ2-1; 10 nucleotides align to TRBD2. CDR1 MGHRA and CDR2 YSYEKL come from the germline V gene. Losses at the gene ends were 3 bases for V and 3 bases for J; bases not matched to a gene: 8. This CDR3 is 17 amino acids long.

With respect to this clone: In the same sample, other DNA sequences code for this CDR3. The J gene is TRBJ1-1, the V gene TRBV5-1; 7 bases line up with TRBD1. CDR1 and CDR2 (germline): SGHRS, YFSETQ. The CDR3 is 14 amino acids. The V segment lost 0 bases and the J segment 1 base; nucleotides outside the gene matches: 0. This CDR3 is CASSLGDRNTEAFF. The CDR3 DNA is TGCGCCAGCAGCTTGGGGGACAGGAACACTGAAGCTTTCTTT.